These 21 T cell receptor beta chains originate from one sample sequenced in a study of blood T cells in healthy people across ages. It was with a sample-barcoded 5' primer and a J-beta primer mix that a second PCR of about 6 to 12 cycles was run. Each CDR3 protein gets one entry after TCRdb re-called the 5' RACE reads with MiXCR. The sample consists of hundreds of thousands of distinct CDR3 sequences, approximately 47% of them appearing once. The sample comprised blood. The receptors come from a man aged 55 to 70 in good health.

In this sample, this clonotype turned up many times. The chain joins TRBV28 to TRBJ2-1; D ambiguous. The ends were cut back, 5 bases at V and 0 bases at J, with 11 bases in the middle. The CDR3 is 15 amino acids. Germline-derived CDR1 and CDR2 are MDHEN and SYDVKM. CDR3 coding DNA: TGTGCCAGCAGTCCCCCCCTGAGCTCCTACAATGAGCAGTTCTTC. It encodes CASSPPLSSYNEQFF.

The V gene is TRBV14, the J gene TRBJ1-1, with a possible D match to TRBD1 (5 bases). This CDR3 contains 13 residues. V lost 0 bases and J 11 bases, leaving 13 bases between the germline ends. Per the germline V gene, CDR1 is SGHDN and CDR2 is FVKESK. The CDR3 sequence: CASSQELGGRAFF. The CDR3 DNA sequence: TGTGCCAGCAGCCAAGAATTGGGGGGGAGGGCTTTCTTT.

This clonotype was counted between two and nine times. CDR3 sequence reads: CSAQDRVRYEQYF. The CDR3 coding sequence is TGCAGCGCCCAAGACAGGGTTCGCTACGAGCAGTACTTC. This chain connects TRBV29-1 to TRBJ2-7, with 7 bases lining up with TRBD1. This CDR3 is built from 13 residues. V dropped 7 bases and J dropped 3; count of bases not matched to a gene: 9. Germline values: CDR1 SQVTM, CDR2 ANQGSEA.

The chain combines TRBV10-3 with TRBJ2-7, with 10 bases aligning to TRBD2. Trimming cost V 2 bases and J 6 bases; bases outside gene matches: 7. Germline-derived CDR1 and CDR2 are ENHRY and SYGVKD. CDR3 length: 15 residues. The CDR3, as DNA: TGTGCCATCAGTGAGAAGGAAGCGGGGGGGGTCGAGCAGTACTTC. This codes for CAISEKEAGGVEQYF.

The CDR3 sequence is CASSSSSIGLGNEQYF. The CDR3 DNA sequence: TGTGCCAGCAGCTCCTCTAGCATAGGCCTGGGGAATGAGCAGTACTTC. The V call is TRBV7-6, the J call TRBJ2-7, with D perhaps TRBD2 (5 bases). The V end lost 4 bases, the J end lost 7 bases, and 23 bases lay between the germline ends. This CDR3 region has 16 residues. Germline V gives CDR1 SGHVS, CDR2 FNYEAQ.

This clonotype was detected a few times. The chain employs TRBV6-1 and TRBJ1-2; D call uncertain. Trimming took off 4 bases at V and 1 base at J, with 7 bases between the two ends. This CDR3 is built from 13 residues. Looked up from germline, CDR1 is MNHNS and CDR2 is SASEGT. The CDR3 loop is CASSVLINYGYTF. In DNA, the CDR3 is TGTGCCAGCAGTGTGCTGATTAACTATGGCTACACCTTC.

This clonotype was seen more than once but under ten times. The chain combines TRBV25-1 with TRBJ2-7, with TRBD2 matching 11 bases. The germline gives CDR1 MGHDK, CDR2 SYGVNS. Unmatched junction bases numbered 5, after V lost 3 bases and J lost 7 bases. This CDR3 has 14 amino acids. The CDR3 reads CASSESSGRNEQYF. CDR3 bases: TGTGCCAGCAGTGAGTCTAGCGGGAGGAATGAGCAGTACTTC.

This clonotype was seen once. A read error may be the cause here, since a much bigger clone is one base away. The chain links TRBV27 to TRBJ2-7; 11 nucleotides line up with TRBD1. The ends lost 9 bases at V and 7 bases at J; junction bases unmatched: 8. The germline V gene has CDR1 MNHEY and CDR2 SMNVEV (reference sequence). The CDR3 runs 13 residues. The DNA of the CDR3 is TGTGCCAGTGCGGACAGGGGGCTTGGGGAGCAGTACTTC. Encoded protein: CASADRGLGEQYF.

The V call is TRBV20-1, the J call TRBJ2-1; D uncertain. Germline CDR1 and CDR2: DFQATT and SNEGSKA (reference sequence). The length of the CDR3 is 12 residues. Deletions cut 1 base from V and 7 bases from J, with 8 bases between. CDR3 nucleotide sequence: TGCAGTGCTAGAGTACCGCGTAATGAGCAGTTCTTC. Protein: CSARVPRNEQFF.

This clonotype was picked up a small number of times. J is TRBJ2-5 and V is TRBV6-5; 13 positions match TRBD2. The CDR3 length is 14 residues. Germline trimming cut 6 bases from V and 6 bases from J; bases unmatched to any gene: 4. From germline, CDR1 is MNHEY and CDR2 SVGAGI. The DNA for the CDR3 is TGTGCCAGCAGAACTAGCGGGAGGGGGAAGACCCAGTACTTC. This codes for CASRTSGRGKTQYF.

The V and J genes are TRBV29-1 and TRBJ2-3; TRBD1 or TRBD2 may be the D gene (6 bases each). This CDR3 spans 15 amino acids. V lost 3 bases to trimming and J lost 6 bases, with 19 bases between them. CDR1 is SQVTM and CDR2 is ANQGSEA in the germline V gene. CDR3 in amino acids: CSVDWPLGGYDTQYF. CDR3 nucleotide sequence: TGCAGCGTTGATTGGCCGCTAGGGGGGTACGATACGCAGTATTTT.

This clonotype has only a few counts. The V and J genes are TRBV4-2 and TRBJ2-7; the D gene is possibly TRBD2 (7 bases). The CDR3 spans 14 residues. Germline V lookup: CDR1 LGHNA, CDR2 YNFKEQ. V lost 0 bases, J lost 7 bases, and 13 bases lay in between. As DNA, the CDR3 is TGTGCCAGCAGCCAAGATCGGGGGGCGAGGGAGCAGTACTTC. Amino acids: CASSQDRGAREQYF.

V is TRBV5-1 and J is TRBJ2-1, with TRBD2 identical over 10 bases. V lost 1 base, J lost 0 bases, and 10 bases stayed unmatched. Looked up from germline, CDR1 is SGHRS and CDR2 is YFSETQ. CDR3 length: 19 amino acids. The CDR3 is CASSLRGTSVRSSYNEQFF. CDR3 in DNA: TGCGCCAGCAGCTTGCGCGGGACTAGCGTTAGGAGCTCCTACAATGAGCAGTTCTTC.

The V call is TRBV11-2, the J call TRBJ2-5, with D tentatively TRBD1 (5 bases). Trimming removed 5 bases from V and 11 bases from J, with 27 bases in between. The germline V gene has CDR1 SGHAT and CDR2 FQNNGV. CDR3 size: 16 residues. The CDR3 loop is CASSLGDRPSGGVQYF. CDR3 bases: TGTGCCAGCAGCCTAGGGGATCGCCCGTCGGGTGGGGTGCAGTACTTC.

There are a few counts of this clonotype. The chain employs TRBV4-2 and TRBJ2-7; D is unresolved. Per germline, CDR1 LGHNA and CDR2 YNFKEQ. CDR3 size: 15 residues. The V and J ends lost 0 bases and 7 bases respectively, with 16 bases between them. The CDR3 loop reads CASSQESRSVNEQYF. CDR3 sequence (DNA): TGTGCCAGCAGCCAAGAGAGCCGGTCGGTCAATGAGCAGTACTTC.

The rearrangement joins TRBV29-1 to TRBJ2-5; 9 bases agree with TRBD2. Germline CDR1 reads SQVTM; CDR2 reads ANQGSEA. The CDR3 contains 14 residues. The ends lost 4 bases at V and 4 bases at J; junction bases unmatched: 7. The CDR3 reads CSVVPGSGRETQYF. The CDR3 DNA reads TGCAGCGTTGTCCCTGGTAGCGGGAGAGAGACCCAGTACTTC.

This clonotype was observed a few times. The rearrangement joins TRBV28 to TRBJ2-1, with D perhaps TRBD2 (7 bases). V was clipped by 6 bases and J by 0 bases, with 15 bases between them. CDR1 is MDHEN and CDR2 is SYDVKM in the germline V gene. CDR3 length equals 16 residues. The CDR3 loop is CASRPRGGDSYNEQFF. The CDR3 nucleotides are TGTGCCAGCAGGCCCAGGGGAGGGGACTCCTACAATGAGCAGTTCTTC.

The V call is TRBV4-2, the J call TRBJ1-6, with a possible D match to TRBD1 (5 bases). This CDR3 has 18 amino acids. CDR1 and CDR2 from the germline V gene are LGHNA and YNFKEQ. Trimming cost V 1 base and J 5 bases, with 18 bases left between them. The CDR3 coding sequence is TGTGCCAGCAGCCAAGCCTGGGGCAGGGCCCTCAATAATTCACCCCTCCACTTT. Its protein product is CASSQAWGRALNNSPLHF.

This clonotype appeared a few times. The chain employs TRBV7-9 and TRBJ2-3; D not resolved. The germline gives CDR1 SEHNR, CDR2 FQNEAQ (reference sequence). V lost 0 bases and J lost 2, with 9 bases in between. This CDR3 comprises 15 residues. CDR3 amino acids: CASSLASVDTDTQYF. CDR3 DNA sequence: TGTGCCAGCAGCTTAGCGTCGGTAGACACAGATACGCAGTATTTT.

This clonotype was seen a handful of times. The V and J genes are TRBV11-3 and TRBJ2-4; 9 nucleotides agree with TRBD2. CDR1 and CDR2 from the germline V gene are SGHNT and YENEEA. This CDR3 is 16 amino acids long. Germline trimming cut 6 bases from V and 6 bases from J; bases unmatched to any gene: 12. CDR3 residues: CASSIAGEGEGNIQYF. The CDR3 DNA sequence: TGTGCCAGCAGTATAGCGGGAGAGGGCGAGGGAAACATTCAGTACTTC.

CDR3 sequence: CASSVEVGEQYF. Here the CDR3 DNA reads TGTGCCAGCAGCGTAGAGGTGGGGGAGCAGTACTTC. The J gene is TRBJ2-4, the V gene TRBV9; D tentatively fits TRBD1 or TRBD2 (5 bases each). The germline gives CDR1 SGDLS, CDR2 YYNGEE. This CDR3 has 12 residues. V lost 0 bases to trimming and J lost 13 bases, with 11 bases between them.